This T cell receptor beta chain was recorded in a study of blood T cells in healthy people across ages. Study findings and constraints: Higher diversity, along with more naive CD4+ cells, distinguished long-lived donors from aged donors.

The V segment lost 5 bases and the J segment 6 bases; nucleotides outside the gene matches: 10. CDR1 SGDLS and CDR2 YYNGEE come from the germline V gene. CDR3 length: 15 amino acids. Then a second PCR, running roughly 7 to 11 cycles, was carried out with a sample-barcoded 5' primer and a J-beta primer mix. A template-switch adaptor with 12 random nucleotides tagged each cDNA molecule. Samples each returned at least 3 million CDR3-containing paired-end reads. One entry per CDR3 protein results from TCRdb running MiXCR on the 5' RACE reads. The repertoire consists of under 750,000 distinct CDR3 sequences, with 40% to 55% occurring once and the leading ten covering roughly 24%. Note on this clonotype: Its specificity is unknown.

The chain is built from TRBV9 and TRBJ2-1; 8 positions agree with TRBD1. Sequencing input: blood. This receptor was obtained from a man aged 80 or over in good health. CDR3 loop: CASREGDRPGNEQFF. DNA of the CDR3: TGTGCCAGCAGGGAGGGGGACAGGCCTGGCAATGAGCAGTTCTTC.